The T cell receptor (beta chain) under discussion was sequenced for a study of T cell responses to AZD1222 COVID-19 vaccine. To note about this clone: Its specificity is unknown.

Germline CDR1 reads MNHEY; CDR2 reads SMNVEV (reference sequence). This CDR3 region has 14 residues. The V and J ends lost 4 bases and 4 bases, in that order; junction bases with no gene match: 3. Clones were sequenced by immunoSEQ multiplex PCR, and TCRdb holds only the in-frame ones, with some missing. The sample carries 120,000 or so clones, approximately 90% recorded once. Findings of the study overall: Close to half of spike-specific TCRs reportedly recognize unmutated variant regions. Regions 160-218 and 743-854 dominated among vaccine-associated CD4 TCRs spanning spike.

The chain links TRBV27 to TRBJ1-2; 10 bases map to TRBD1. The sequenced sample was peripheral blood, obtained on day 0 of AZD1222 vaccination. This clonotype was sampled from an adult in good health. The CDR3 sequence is CASSWGQGFYGYTF. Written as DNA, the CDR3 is TGTGCCAGCAGTTGGGGACAGGGGTTCTATGGCTACACCTTC.